Listed below are T cell receptor beta chains from one sample, sequenced in a study of CD8+CD57+ T cells in acquired aplastic anemia. Using its own MiXCR run on the reads, TCRdb lists one record per CDR3 protein. The table has 150,000 to 200,000 distinct CDR3 sequences, just under 45% seen once; the top ten hold over 0.95%. The specimen sequenced was sorted CD4+, CD8+, or CD8+CD57+ T cells (not recorded which) from PBMCs. These receptors all come from a human donor in good health. Each CDR3 is given without its conserved first and last residue. Each record gives: V gene, CDR3 length, J gene, CDR3 protein.

TRBV25-1	13	TRBJ2-1	ASRLIRDRVNEQF
TRBV20-1	9	TRBJ2-7	SARDQGLAV
TRBV4-1	14	TRBJ2-1	ASSQAFQLADNEQF
TRBV12-3/TRBV12-4	12	TRBJ1-2	ASSARHKTYGYT
TRBV7-8	11	TRBJ1-2	ASSLEPVGGYT
TRBV29-1	9	TRBJ1-1	SLAVNTEAF
TRBV9	12	TRBJ2-1	ASNRQGEANEQF
TRBV20-1	14	TRBJ2-1	SAQVTGTGAYNEQF
TRBV6-2/TRBV6-3	11	TRBJ1-5	ASGPARYQPQH
TRBV4-1	17	TRBJ2-1	AISQEASGGPSSYNEQF
TRBV6-1	13	TRBJ1-2	ASSEGVWDGRRSV
TRBV5-6	14	TRBJ2-5	ASSLGPTVPQETQY
TRBV5-1	13	TRBJ2-7	ASSLRASNSHEQY
TRBV20-1	14	TRBJ2-7	SARDGGSGRNYEQY
TRBV29-1	10	TRBJ2-7	SVGRGAYEQY
TRBV10-3	14	TRBJ1-6	AIRDSHASYNSPLH
TRBV3-1	14	TRBJ1-2	ASSLVPDSNFYGYT
TRBV20-1	11	TRBJ2-5	SARLLAQETQY
TRBV7-3	12	TRBJ2-7	ASSSTSDSYEQY
TRBV24-1	11	TRBJ2-3	ATGGDNADTQY
TRBV7-8	11	TRBJ1-1	ASSLRGSTEAF
TRBV2	12	TRBJ2-7	ASSELTGAYEQY
TRBV7-2	13	TRBJ2-1	ASSSSASSYNEQF
TRBV7-3	11	TRBJ1-1	ASSDQMYTEAF
TRBV9	14	TRBJ2-7	ASSVGATGSSYEQY
TRBV7-9	13	TRBJ2-5	ASSLVGAGGPPQY
TRBV7-7	13	TRBJ2-1	ASSWDASSYNEQF
TRBV27	11	TRBJ1-5	ASSFVSGQPQH
TRBV3-1	12	TRBJ2-7	ASSPGLAGVEQY
TRBV5-1	12	TRBJ2-7	ASSVRQGAYEQY
TRBV7-9	11	TRBJ2-5	ASSLAGLETQY
TRBV30	9	TRBJ2-5	AWMNQETQY
TRBV20-1	12	TRBJ1-4	SARPTGTNEKLF
TRBV5-1	11	TRBJ1-2	ASSFRQGDGYT
TRBV21-1	18	TRBJ1-1	ASSSRAGQSVVLRDTEAF
TRBV2	11	TRBJ2-1	ASSYSGVNEQF
TRBV18	15	TRBJ2-2	ASSPQLTGSITGELF
TRBV15	12	TRBJ2-3	ATSREYGTDTRY
TRBV25-1	9	TRBJ1-1	ASSESAEAF
TRBV10-3	14	TRBJ2-1	AISESQGLAGVEQF
TRBV2	12	TRBJ2-3	ASKADGGSDTQY
TRBV12-3/TRBV12-4	13	TRBJ2-6	ASSLYLSGANVLT
TRBV10-3	11	TRBJ2-7	AISESAPYEQY
TRBV12-3/TRBV12-4	9	TRBJ1-1	ASSLGLEAF
TRBV12-3/TRBV12-4	13	TRBJ1-2	ASSLKAGALGGYT
TRBV28	12	TRBJ2-4	ASSPGVFENIQY
TRBV15	14	TRBJ1-6	ATSRGARPINSPLH
TRBV24-1	14	TRBJ2-3	ATSDPGGAGTDTQY
TRBV25-1	16	TRBJ2-1	ASSEPRLAGGPGNEQF
TRBV6-5	14	TRBJ1-1	ASSYSSASQNTEAF
TRBV24-1	14	TRBJ2-6	ATSEHGGPGANVLT
TRBV20-1	12	TRBJ1-6	SAPTGRMNSPLH
TRBV10-2	10	TRBJ2-7	ASSEYPYEQY